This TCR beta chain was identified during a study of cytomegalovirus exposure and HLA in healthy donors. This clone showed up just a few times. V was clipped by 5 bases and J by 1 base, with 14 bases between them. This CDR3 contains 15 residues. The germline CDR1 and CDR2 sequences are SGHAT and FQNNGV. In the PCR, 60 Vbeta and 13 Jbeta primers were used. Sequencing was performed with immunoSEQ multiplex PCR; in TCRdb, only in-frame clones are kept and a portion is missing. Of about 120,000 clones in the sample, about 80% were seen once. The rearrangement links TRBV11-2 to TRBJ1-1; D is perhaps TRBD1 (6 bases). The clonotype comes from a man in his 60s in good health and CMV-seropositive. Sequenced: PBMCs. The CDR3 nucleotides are TGTGCCAGCAGCACCCGGACAGCCACGAACACTGAAGCTTTCTTT. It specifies CASSTRTATNTEAFF.